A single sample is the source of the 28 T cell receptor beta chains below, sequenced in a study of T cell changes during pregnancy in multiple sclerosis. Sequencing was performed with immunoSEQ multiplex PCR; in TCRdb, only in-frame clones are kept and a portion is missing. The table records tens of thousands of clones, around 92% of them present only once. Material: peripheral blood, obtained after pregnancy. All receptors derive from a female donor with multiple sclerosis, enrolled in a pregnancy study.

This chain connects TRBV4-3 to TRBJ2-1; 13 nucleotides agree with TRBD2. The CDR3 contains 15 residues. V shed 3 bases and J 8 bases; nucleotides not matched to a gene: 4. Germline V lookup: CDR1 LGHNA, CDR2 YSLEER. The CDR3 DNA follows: TGCGCCAGCAGCCACACTAGCGGGGGGGCATATGAGCAGTTCTTC. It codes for CASSHTSGGAYEQFF.

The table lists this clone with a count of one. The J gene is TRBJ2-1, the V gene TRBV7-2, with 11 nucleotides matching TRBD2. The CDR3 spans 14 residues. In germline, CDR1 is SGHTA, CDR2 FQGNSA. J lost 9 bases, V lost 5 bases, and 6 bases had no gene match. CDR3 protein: CASSRLAGGLEQFF. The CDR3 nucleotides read TGTGCCAGCAGCCGGTTAGCGGGGGGGCTTGAGCAGTTCTTC.

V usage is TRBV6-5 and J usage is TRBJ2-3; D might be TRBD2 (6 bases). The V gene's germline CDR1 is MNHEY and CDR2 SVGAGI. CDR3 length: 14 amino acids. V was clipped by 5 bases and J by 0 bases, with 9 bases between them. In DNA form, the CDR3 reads TGTGCCAGCAGTCAACGGGGGAGCACAGATACGCAGTATTTT. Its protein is CASSQRGSTDTQYF.

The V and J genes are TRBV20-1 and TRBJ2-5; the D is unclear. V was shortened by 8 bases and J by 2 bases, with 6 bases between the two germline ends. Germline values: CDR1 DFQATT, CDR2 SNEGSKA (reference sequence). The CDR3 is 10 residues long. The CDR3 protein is CSCLQETQYF. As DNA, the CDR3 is TGCAGTTGTCTTCAAGAGACCCAGTACTTC.

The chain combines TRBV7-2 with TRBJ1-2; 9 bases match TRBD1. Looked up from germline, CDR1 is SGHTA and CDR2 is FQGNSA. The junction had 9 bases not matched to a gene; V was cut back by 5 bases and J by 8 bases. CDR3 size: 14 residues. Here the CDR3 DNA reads TGTGCCAGCAGCGCCGACAGGGGGATGGTGGGCTACACCTTC. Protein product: CASSADRGMVGYTF.

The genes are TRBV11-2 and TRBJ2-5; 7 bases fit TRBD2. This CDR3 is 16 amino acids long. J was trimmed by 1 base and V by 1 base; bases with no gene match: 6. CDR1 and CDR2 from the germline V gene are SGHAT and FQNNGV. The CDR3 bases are TGTGCCAGCAGCTTAGGGTCGCTAGCGGTCCAAGAGACCCAGTACTTC. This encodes CASSLGSLAVQETQYF.

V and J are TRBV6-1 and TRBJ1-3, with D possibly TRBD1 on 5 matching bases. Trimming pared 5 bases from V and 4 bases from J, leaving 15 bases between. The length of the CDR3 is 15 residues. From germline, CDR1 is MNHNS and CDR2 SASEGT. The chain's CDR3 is CASSSQVRVGNTIYF. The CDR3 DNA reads TGTGCCAGCAGTTCACAGGTCCGGGTCGGAAACACCATATATTTT.

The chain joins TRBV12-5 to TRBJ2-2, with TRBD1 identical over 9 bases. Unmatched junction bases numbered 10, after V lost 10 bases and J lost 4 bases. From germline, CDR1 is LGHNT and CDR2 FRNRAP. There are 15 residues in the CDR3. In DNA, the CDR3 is TGTGCTACTCTTACAGGGGGCTCGGTCACCGGGGAGCTGTTTTTT. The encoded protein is CATLTGGSVTGELFF. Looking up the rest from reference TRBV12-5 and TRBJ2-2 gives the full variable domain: DARVTQTPRHKVTEMGQEVTMRCQPILGHNTVFWYRQTMMQGLELLAYFRNRAPLDDSGMPKDRFSAEMPDATLATLKIQPSEPRDSAVYFCATLTGGSVTGELFFGEGSRLTVL.

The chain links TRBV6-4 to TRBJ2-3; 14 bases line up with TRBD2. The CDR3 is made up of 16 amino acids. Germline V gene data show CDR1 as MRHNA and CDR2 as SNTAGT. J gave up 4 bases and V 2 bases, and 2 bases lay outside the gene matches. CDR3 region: CASSDGLAGGPDTQYF. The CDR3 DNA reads TGTGCCAGCAGTGACGGACTAGCGGGGGGCCCAGATACGCAGTATTTT.

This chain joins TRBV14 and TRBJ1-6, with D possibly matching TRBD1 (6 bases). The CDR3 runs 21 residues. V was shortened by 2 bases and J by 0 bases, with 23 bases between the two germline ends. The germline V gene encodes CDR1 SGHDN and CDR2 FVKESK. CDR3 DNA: TGTGCCAGCAGCCAAAAAAAGGGGGGAGGGTCACCTAGCTCCTATAATTCACCCCTCCACTTT. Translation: CASSQKKGGGSPSSYNSPLHF.

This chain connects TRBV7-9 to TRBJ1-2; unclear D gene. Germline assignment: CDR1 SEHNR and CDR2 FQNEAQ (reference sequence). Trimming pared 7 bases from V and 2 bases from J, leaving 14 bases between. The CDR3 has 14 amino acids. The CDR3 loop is CASTHPGRNYGYTF. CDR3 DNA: TGTGCCAGCACCCACCCCGGGAGGAACTATGGCTACACCTTC.

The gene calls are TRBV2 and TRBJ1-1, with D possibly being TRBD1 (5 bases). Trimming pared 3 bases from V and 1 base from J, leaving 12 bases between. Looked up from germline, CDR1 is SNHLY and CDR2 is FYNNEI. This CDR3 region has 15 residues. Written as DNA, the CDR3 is TGTGCCAGCAGTGAGCCGCTGACAGCGAACACTGAAGCTTTCTTT. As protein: CASSEPLTANTEAFF.

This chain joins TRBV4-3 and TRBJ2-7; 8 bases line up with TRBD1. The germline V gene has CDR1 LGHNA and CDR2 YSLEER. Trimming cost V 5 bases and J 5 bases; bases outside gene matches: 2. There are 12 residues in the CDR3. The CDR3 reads CASSRDRHEQYF. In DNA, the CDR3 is TGCGCCAGCAGCAGGGACAGGCACGAGCAGTACTTC.

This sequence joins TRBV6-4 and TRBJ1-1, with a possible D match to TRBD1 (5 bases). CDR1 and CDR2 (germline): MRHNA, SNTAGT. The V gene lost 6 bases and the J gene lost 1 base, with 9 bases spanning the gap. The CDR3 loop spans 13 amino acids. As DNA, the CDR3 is TGTGCCAGCAGCATGACAGAGAACACTGAAGCTTTCTTT. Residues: CASSMTENTEAFF.

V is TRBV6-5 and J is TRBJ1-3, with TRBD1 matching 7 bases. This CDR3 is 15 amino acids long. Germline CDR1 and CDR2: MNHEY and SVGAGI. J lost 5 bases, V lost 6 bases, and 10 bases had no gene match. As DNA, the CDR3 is TGTGCCAGCAGCCAAACAGGGGCAGTGAGAAACACCATATATTTT. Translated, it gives CASSQTGAVRNTIYF.

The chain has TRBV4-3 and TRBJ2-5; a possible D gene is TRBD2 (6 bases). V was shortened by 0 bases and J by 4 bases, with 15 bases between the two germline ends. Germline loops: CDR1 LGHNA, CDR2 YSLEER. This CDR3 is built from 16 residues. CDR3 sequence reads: CASSQEGRGSGETQYF. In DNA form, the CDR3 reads TGCGCCAGCAGCCAAGAAGGGCGGGGCTCAGGAGAGACCCAGTACTTC.

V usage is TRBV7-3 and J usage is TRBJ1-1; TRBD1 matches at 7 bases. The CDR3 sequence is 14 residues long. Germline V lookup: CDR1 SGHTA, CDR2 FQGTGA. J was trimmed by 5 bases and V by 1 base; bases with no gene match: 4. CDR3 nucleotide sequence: TGTGCCAGCAGCTTAAAACCAGGGGGGACTGAAGCTTTCTTT. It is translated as CASSLKPGGTEAFF. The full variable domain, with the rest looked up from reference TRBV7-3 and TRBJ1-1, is GAGVSQTPSNKVTEKGKYVELRCDPISGHTALYWYRQSLGQGPEFLIYFQGTGAADDSGLPNDRFFAVRPEGSVSTLKIQRTERGDSAVYLCASSLKPGGTEAFFGQGTRLTVV.

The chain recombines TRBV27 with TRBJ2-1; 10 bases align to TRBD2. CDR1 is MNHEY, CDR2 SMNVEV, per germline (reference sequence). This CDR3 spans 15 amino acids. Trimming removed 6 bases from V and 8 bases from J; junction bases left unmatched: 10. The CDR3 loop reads CASSYSGGSLDEQFF. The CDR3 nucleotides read TGTGCCAGCAGCTATAGCGGGGGGTCCCTTGATGAGCAGTTCTTC.

The CDR3 nucleotides read TGCGCCAGCAGTTACCACCAGCGGGGAAATTTATACGAGCAGTACTTC. This translates into CASSYHQRGNLYEQYF. The V call is TRBV5-1, the J call TRBJ2-7, with TRBD2 identical over 7 bases. This CDR3 has 16 residues. Germline CDR1 and CDR2: SGHRS and YFSETQ. V trimming: 5 bases; J trimming: 4 bases; junction bases outside the gene matches: 15.

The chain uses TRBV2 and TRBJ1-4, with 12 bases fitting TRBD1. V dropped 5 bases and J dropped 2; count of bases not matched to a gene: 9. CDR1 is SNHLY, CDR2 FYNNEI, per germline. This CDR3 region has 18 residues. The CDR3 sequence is CASSRRGTGGSTNEKLFF. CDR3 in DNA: TGTGCCAGCAGTCGTAGGGGGACAGGGGGCTCGACTAATGAAAAACTGTTTTTT.

This chain's CDR3 is CASSFPSGIETQYF. In DNA form, the CDR3 reads TGTGCCAGCAGCTTTCCCTCCGGGATTGAGACCCAGTACTTC. The chain has TRBV5-4 and TRBJ2-5; TRBD2 might be the D (5 bases). This CDR3 is 14 amino acids long. From germline, CDR1 is SGHNT and CDR2 YYREEE (reference sequence). Trimming removed 2 bases at V and 5 bases at J, with 13 bases between.

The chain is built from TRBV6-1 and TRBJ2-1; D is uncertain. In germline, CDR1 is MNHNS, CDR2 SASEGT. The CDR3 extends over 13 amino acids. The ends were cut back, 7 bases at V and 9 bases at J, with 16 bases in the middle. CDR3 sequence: CASTRGEVGEQFF. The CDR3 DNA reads TGTGCCAGCACCCGAGGAGAGGTCGGTGAGCAGTTCTTC.

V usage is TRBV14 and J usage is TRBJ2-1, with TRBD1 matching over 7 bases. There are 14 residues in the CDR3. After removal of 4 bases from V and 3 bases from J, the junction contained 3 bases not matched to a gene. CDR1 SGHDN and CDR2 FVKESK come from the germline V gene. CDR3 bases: TGTGCCAGCAGCCTCAGGGACAGCTACAATGAGCAGTTCTTC. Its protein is CASSLRDSYNEQFF.

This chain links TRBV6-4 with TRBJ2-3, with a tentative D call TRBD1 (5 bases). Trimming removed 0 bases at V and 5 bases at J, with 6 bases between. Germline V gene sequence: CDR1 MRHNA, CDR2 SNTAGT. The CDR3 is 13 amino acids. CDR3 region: CASSDSQGDTQYF. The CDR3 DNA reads TGTGCCAGCAGTGACTCTCAGGGAGATACGCAGTATTTT.

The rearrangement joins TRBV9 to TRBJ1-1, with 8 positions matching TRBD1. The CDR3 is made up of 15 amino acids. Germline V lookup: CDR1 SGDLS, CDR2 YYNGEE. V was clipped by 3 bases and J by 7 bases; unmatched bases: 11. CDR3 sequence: CASSGRDRRQGEAFF. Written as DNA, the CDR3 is TGTGCCAGCAGCGGGAGGGACAGGCGACAGGGTGAAGCTTTCTTT.

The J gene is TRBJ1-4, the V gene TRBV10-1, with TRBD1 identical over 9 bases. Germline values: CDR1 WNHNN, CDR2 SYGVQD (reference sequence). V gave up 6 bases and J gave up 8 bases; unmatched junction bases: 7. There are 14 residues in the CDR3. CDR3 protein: CASRGTGPREKLFF. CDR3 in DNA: TGCGCCAGCAGGGGGACAGGGCCCAGGGAAAAACTGTTTTTT.

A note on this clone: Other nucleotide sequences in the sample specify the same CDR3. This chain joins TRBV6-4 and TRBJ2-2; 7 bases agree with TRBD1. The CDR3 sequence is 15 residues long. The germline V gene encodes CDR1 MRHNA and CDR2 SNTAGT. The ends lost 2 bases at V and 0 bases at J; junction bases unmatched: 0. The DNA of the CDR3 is TGTGCCAGCAGTGACGGGACAGCGAACACCGGGGAGCTGTTTTTT. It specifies CASSDGTANTGELFF.

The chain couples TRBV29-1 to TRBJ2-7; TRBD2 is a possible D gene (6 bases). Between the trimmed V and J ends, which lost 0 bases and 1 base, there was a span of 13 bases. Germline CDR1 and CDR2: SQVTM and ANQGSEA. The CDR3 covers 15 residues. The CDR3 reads CSVEDLGRPSYEQYF. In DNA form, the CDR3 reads TGCAGCGTTGAAGATCTAGGGAGGCCTTCCTACGAGCAGTACTTC.